This T cell receptor beta chain was obtained from a study of OX40 agonist ivuxolimab in advanced cancers. As for the study in general: Given to patients was ivuxolimab, an agonistic anti-OX40 (CD134) antibody. Dose-escalation patients suffered from hepatocellular carcinoma, melanoma, renal cell or head and neck cancer. A male proportion of 70% to 90% was recorded, with mean age around 64 years and range roughly 20 to 85.

The CDR3 consists of 13 residues. Trimming took 5 bases from V and 7 from J, leaving 12 bases between them. CDR1 and CDR2 from the germline V gene are SGHAT and FQNNGV. Concerning this clone itself: The antigen remains unidentified.

Study-wide points: At 0.1 to 3.0 mg/kg, clonal expansion of CD4+ and CD8+ blood T cells had occurred by week 6.

The protocol was immunoSEQ multiplex PCR, while the TCRdb copy is restricted to in-frame clones and leaves out a portion. The data show some 63,000 clones, about 89% seen once. V is TRBV11-2 and J is TRBJ2-1; D is undetermined. The clonotype comes from an adult with an advanced solid tumor such as melanoma, head and neck, liver or kidney cancer. Sample: CD4+ or CD8+ T cells sorted from blood, taken in a trial of the OX40 agonist ivuxolimab. The CDR3 protein is CASSQSLGNEQFF. For the CDR3, the DNA is TGTGCCAGCAGCCAATCTCTGGGTAATGAGCAGTTCTTC.